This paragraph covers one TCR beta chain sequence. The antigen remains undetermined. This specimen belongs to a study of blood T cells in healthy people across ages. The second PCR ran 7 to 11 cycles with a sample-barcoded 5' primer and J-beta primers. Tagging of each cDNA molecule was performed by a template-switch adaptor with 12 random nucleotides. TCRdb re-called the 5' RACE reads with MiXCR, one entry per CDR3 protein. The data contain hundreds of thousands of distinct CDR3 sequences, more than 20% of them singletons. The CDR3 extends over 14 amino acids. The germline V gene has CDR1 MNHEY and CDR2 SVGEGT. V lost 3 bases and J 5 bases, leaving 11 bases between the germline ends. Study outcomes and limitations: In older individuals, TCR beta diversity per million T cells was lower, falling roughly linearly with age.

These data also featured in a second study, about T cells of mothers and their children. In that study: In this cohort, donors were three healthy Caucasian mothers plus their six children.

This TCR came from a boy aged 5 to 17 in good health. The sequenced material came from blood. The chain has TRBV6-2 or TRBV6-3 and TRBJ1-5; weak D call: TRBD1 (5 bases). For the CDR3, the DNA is TGTGCCAGCAGTTATGGGGACGGCCATCAGCCCCAGCATTTT. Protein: CASSYGDGHQPQHF.